These T cell receptor beta chains were read from a single sample in a study of PD-1 blockade in classical Hodgkin lymphoma. Clones were read by immunoSEQ multiplex PCR, and TCRdb kept only the in-frame ones, dropping some. The sample yields 100,000 or so clones, around 88% seen once. Source: peripheral blood mononuclear cells (PBMCs), taken before the second cycle of nivolumab. The receptor set was obtained from a human donor with classical Hodgkin lymphoma. CDR3s include the opening cysteine and the closing phenylalanine or tryptophan. The order of the fields is clone size, D gene, V gene, J gene, CDR3 protein, CDR3 DNA. D genes are given only for firm matches. The size of a clone is reported for some rows only, either as once, few or many, or as a class for expanded clones.

.	TRBD1	TRBV10-3	TRBJ1-2	CAISESRTGLANYGYTF	TGTGCCATCAGTGAGTCAAGGACAGGATTAGCTAACTATGGCTACACCTTC
.	TRBD2	TRBV19	TRBJ2-3	CASRSLRGGTADTQYF	TGTGCCAGTAGGAGCTTACGCGGGGGGACTGCAGATACGCAGTATTTT
.	TRBD1	TRBV5-5	TRBJ1-5	CASSHRDRRANQPQHF	TGTGCCAGCAGCCACCGGGACAGAAGGGCCAATCAGCCCCAGCATTTT
few	.	TRBV7-2	TRBJ1-6	CASSFAGRGNSPLHF	TGTGCCAGCAGCTTCGCAGGGAGGGGTAATTCACCCCTCCACTTT
.	.	TRBV27	TRBJ2-2	CATITAGNTGELFF	TGTGCCACCATAACAGCGGGGAACACCGGGGAGCTGTTTTTT
.	TRBD1	TRBV27	TRBJ2-5	CASSPSTGSGETQYF	TGTGCCAGCAGTCCCTCGACAGGGTCAGGGGAGACCCAGTACTTC
.	.	TRBV15	TRBJ2-5	CATSTGLPSETQYF	TGTGCCACCAGCACGGGACTGCCCTCGGAGACCCAGTACTTC
.	.	TRBV18	TRBJ1-6	CASSLTRGPNSPLHF	TGTGCCAGCTCCTTAACCCGGGGGCCTAATTCACCCCTCCACTTT
.	.	TRBV5-6	TRBJ2-7	CASSLVPGAYEQYF	TGTGCCAGCAGCTTGGTTCCGGGGGCCTACGAGCAGTACTTC
.	.	TRBV7-9	TRBJ1-2	CASSLGGYYGYTF	TGTGCCAGCAGCTTAGGAGGGTACTATGGCTACACCTTC
.	.	TRBV2	TRBJ1-1	CASNSEAFF	TGTGCCAGCAACTCTGAAGCTTTCTTT
.	.	TRBV6-5	TRBJ1-2	CASSRKDSPYGYTF	TGTGCCAGCAGCCGTAAAGACTCGCCCTATGGCTACACCTTC
few	.	TRBV9	TRBJ1-2	CASEASGGYTF	TGTGCCAGCGAGGCATCGGGTGGCTACACCTTC
.	.	TRBV18	TRBJ2-1	CASSAYSDSYNEQFF	TGTGCCAGCTCAGCCTACAGTGACTCCTACAATGAGCAGTTCTTC
once	TRBD1	TRBV9	TRBJ2-1	CASSTTGTGQNEQFF	TGTGCCAGCAGCACAACCGGGACAGGACAAAATGAGCAGTTCTTC
.	TRBD2	TRBV30	TRBJ2-7	CAWRAGFDYYEQYF	TGTGCCTGGAGAGCGGGGTTTGACTACTACGAGCAGTACTTC
few	TRBD1	TRBV29-1	TRBJ1-1	CSVGGWTGSVGEAFF	TGCAGCGTTGGGGGTTGGACAGGCTCGGTCGGAGAAGCTTTCTTT
.	.	TRBV10-3	TRBJ1-5	CAISESSYPPQHF	TGTGCCATCAGTGAGTCGAGTTATCCGCCCCAGCATTTT